The T cell receptor beta chain described here comes from a study of cytomegalovirus exposure and HLA in healthy donors. Study-level results: Accurate prediction of most subjects' HLA-A and HLA-B alleles from TCR beta sequences was reported. A later analysis by the authors found several of the most significant clusters apparently linked to common viral pathogens. Across donors, sequencing depth was assumed by presence/absence analyses to be roughly uniform. CMV serostatus was the only immune exposure information that was available.

This clone turned up a few times. The antigen is unknown. The CDR3 runs 15 residues. Looked up from germline, CDR1 is SGDLS and CDR2 is YYNGEE. Trimming removed 0 bases from V and 5 bases from J, with 11 bases in between. 60 Vbeta and 13 Jbeta primers were used in PCR. Here immunoSEQ multiplex PCR was the method, and the copy in TCRdb shows in-frame clones only, minus some. There are some 150,000 clones in the sample; about 79% occur only once, and about 2% lies in the top ten. This receptor was obtained from a female donor in good health and CMV-seropositive. The sequenced material came from PBMCs. The chain employs TRBV9 and TRBJ2-2; TRBD2 is a possible D gene (6 bases). CDR3 protein: CASSVEPSATGELFF. DNA of the CDR3: TGTGCCAGCAGCGTAGAGCCTAGCGCGACCGGGGAGCTGTTTTTT.